Following are 16 T cell receptor beta chains from one sample sequenced in a study of regulatory T cells in long-lasting Graves disease. Time point noted: newly diagnosed GD, antithyroid drugs for less than 3 months. The TCR library used RNA extracted from PBMCs. Arm-PCR of CDR3 regions and iRepertoire HTBI primers were the basis on which TCR beta libraries were built. MiXCR, applied by TCRdb to the multiplex PCR reads, yields one record per CDR3 protein. The profile shows 250,000 to 400,000 distinct CDR3 sequences, under 20% of them singletons. The specimen was peripheral blood mononuclear cells (PBMCs), collected at new diagnosis, from a patient treated with antithyroid drugs. These receptors all come from a female donor with Graves disease.

This clonotype was found many times. The chain couples TRBV9 to TRBJ2-1; D not certain. V was pared by 0 bases and J by 0 bases, with 10 bases between. The germline V gene encodes CDR1 SGDLS and CDR2 YYNGEE. The CDR3 consists of 16 residues. The CDR3 DNA follows: TGTGCCAGCAGCGTAGGTTCCGAGAGCTCCTACAATGAGCAGTTCTTC. As protein: CASSVGSESSYNEQFF.

The chain combines TRBV19 with TRBJ2-7, with D unclear. Trimming took off 3 bases at V and 12 bases at J, with 12 bases between the two ends. The germline V gene has CDR1 LNHDA and CDR2 SQIVND (reference sequence). This CDR3 has 11 amino acids. CDR3: CASSIRTEWYF. DNA of the CDR3: TGTGCCAGTAGTATTCGTACAGAGTGGTACTTC.

This clonotype was found many times. J is TRBJ2-2 and V is TRBV12-3 or TRBV12-4; D is uncertain. V was clipped by 5 bases and J by 2 bases, with 6 bases between them. The CDR3 has 13 amino acids. The CDR3: CASSPRNTGELFF. In DNA form, the CDR3 reads TGTGCCAGCAGTCCTAGAAACACCGGGGAGCTGTTTTTT.

V gene TRBV20-1 combines with J gene TRBJ1-4; a possible D gene is TRBD1 (6 bases). V was cut by 3 bases and J by 3 bases, with 14 bases left in between. The germline CDR1 and CDR2 sequences are DFQATT and SNEGSKA (reference sequence). This CDR3 has 15 amino acids. CDR3 nucleotide sequence: TGCAGTGCTAGGAACCCGGGGGCGGCTAATGAAAAACTGTTTTTT. This codes for CSARNPGAANEKLFF.

The CDR3 DNA reads as TGCGCCAGCAGTCTGACTAGCGACCCCGTCGGGGAGCTGTTTTTT. Translation gives CASSLTSDPVGELFF. This chain joins TRBV10-1 and TRBJ2-2, with TRBD2 matching over 8 bases. V gave up 5 bases and J gave up 7 bases; unmatched junction bases: 9. The CDR3 totals 15 residues. The germline gives CDR1 WNHNN, CDR2 SYGVQD (reference sequence).

This clonotype was observed once. The CDR3 DNA sequence: TGTGCCAGCAGCTTGGACAGGGGGCTTCATGGCTACACCTTC. Protein sequence: CASSLDRGLHGYTF. V is TRBV7-8 and J is TRBJ1-2; 11 nucleotides line up with TRBD1. Germline CDR1 reads SGHVS; CDR2 reads FQNEAQ. Germline trimming cut 3 bases from V and 6 bases from J; bases unmatched to any gene: 3. This CDR3 contains 14 residues. Variable domain in full (rest from reference TRBV7-8 and TRBJ1-2): GAGVSQSPRYKVAKRGQDVALRCDPISGHVSLFWYQQALGQGPEFLTYFQNEAQLDKSGLPSDRFFAERPEGSVSTLKIQRTQQEDSAVYLCASSLDRGLHGYTFGSGTRLTVV.

V gene TRBV2 combines with J gene TRBJ2-7; D is ambiguous. V lost 2 bases to trimming and J lost 6 bases, with 5 bases between them. The germline CDR1 and CDR2 sequences are SNHLY and FYNNEI. The CDR3 sequence is 11 residues long. CDR3 DNA: TGTGCCAGCAGTGAATCACCCGAGCAGTACTTC. It specifies CASSESPEQYF. Full variable domain (remainder filled in from reference TRBV2 and TRBJ2-7): EPEVTQTPSHQVTQMGQEVILRCVPISNHLYFYWYRQILGQKVEFLVSFYNNEISEKSEIFDDQFSVERPDGSNFTLKIRSTKLEDSAMYFCASSESPEQYFGPGTRLTVT.

At least ten counts were recorded for this clonotype. This chain joins TRBV11-2 and TRBJ2-5; 10 bases fit TRBD1. The ends lost 1 base at V and 4 bases at J; junction bases unmatched: 3. CDR3 length: 15 amino acids. The germline V gene has CDR1 SGHAT and CDR2 FQNNGV. The CDR3 sequence: CASSLGDRGRETQYF. The CDR3 DNA is TGTGCCAGCAGCTTAGGCGACAGGGGGCGAGAGACCCAGTACTTC.

The chain carries TRBV4-2 and TRBJ2-3, with 12 bases aligning to TRBD2. CDR1 and CDR2 (germline): LGHNA, YNFKEQ. CDR3 length: 17 residues. V lost 2 bases to trimming and J lost 1 base; unmatched junction nucleotides: 4. The CDR3 nucleotides read TGTGCCAGCAGCCAAATGACTAGCGGGAGCCGCACAGATACGCAGTATTTT. Residues: CASSQMTSGSRTDTQYF.

This clonotype was counted at least ten times. J is TRBJ2-5 and V is TRBV2; 9 bases are a match to TRBD1. V lost 8 bases to trimming and J lost 0 bases; unmatched junction nucleotides: 4. The CDR3 sequence is 14 residues long. Germline loops: CDR1 SNHLY, CDR2 FYNNEI. This chain's CDR3 is CASARQGDQETQYF. The CDR3 DNA reads as TGTGCCAGCGCCCGACAGGGGGACCAAGAGACCCAGTACTTC.

This clonotype was observed at least ten times. This rearrangement joins TRBV5-8 to TRBJ2-7; the match to TRBD2 covers 16 bases. The V and J ends lost 1 base and 5 bases, in that order; junction bases with no gene match: 6. In germline, CDR1 is SGHTS, CDR2 YDEGEE. CDR3 length equals 17 residues. CDR3 sequence reads: CASSLFGTSGRVDEQYF. The CDR3 region has the DNA TGTGCCAGCAGCTTGTTTGGGACTAGCGGGAGGGTAGACGAGCAGTACTTC.

This clonotype was counted ten times or more. V and J are TRBV5-1 and TRBJ1-1, with D uncertain. CDR3 length: 15 residues. Germline CDR1 reads SGHRS; CDR2 reads YFSETQ. V was pared by 2 bases and J by 6 bases, with 17 bases between. The DNA for the CDR3 is TGCGCCAGCAGCTTAGTAGTCCCGGGAACGTCTGAAGCTTTCTTT. Translated, it gives CASSLVVPGTSEAFF.

The chain uses TRBV6-4 and TRBJ2-1; 11 nucleotides align to TRBD2. The germline gives CDR1 MRHNA, CDR2 SNTAGT. The CDR3 is made up of 15 amino acids. V shed 2 bases and J 6 bases; nucleotides not matched to a gene: 3. The CDR3 protein is CASSDGTSGGNEQFF. The CDR3 DNA follows: TGTGCCAGCAGTGACGGGACTAGCGGTGGCAATGAGCAGTTCTTC.

This clonotype was seen a few times. V is TRBV30 and J is TRBJ2-1, with D perhaps matching TRBD2 (6 bases). Germline loops: CDR1 GTSNPN, CDR2 SVGIG (reference sequence). The length of the CDR3 is 13 residues. Trimming took 6 bases from V and 1 from J, leaving 10 bases between them. DNA for the CDR3: TGTGCCTGTTCTAGCGATTCCTACAATGAGCAGTTCTTC. Translated, it gives CACSSDSYNEQFF.

This clonotype was recorded many times. V and J are TRBV10-3 and TRBJ2-3, with 10 bases that match TRBD2. This CDR3 has 14 amino acids. Germline V gene data show CDR1 as ENHRY and CDR2 as SYGVKD. Trimming cost V 10 bases and J 1 base; bases outside gene matches: 5. The CDR3 nucleotides are TGTGCCACCGGAGGGACTAGCGGCACAGATACGCAGTATTTT. This gives the protein CATGGTSGTDTQYF.

As to this clonotype: It is unclear where the CDR3 begins or ends on the DNA, so no DNA is shown, and the CDR3 is as TCRdb lists it. The chain joins TRBV7-2 to TRBJ1-6. Germline assignment: CDR1 SGHTA and CDR2 FQGNSA. 20 amino acids form the CDR3, both terminal residues included. The CDR3 loop reads CASSFYICSARESLISPLHF.